This TCR beta chain was found in a study of beta chain features in type 1 diabetes. The CDR3 extends over 15 amino acids. V shed 2 bases and J shed 1 base, with 14 bases lying between them. CDR1 and CDR2 from the germline V gene are SQVTM and ANQGSEA. Study-level results: Using cDNA template may skew counts toward highly expressing activated cells. Compared with healthy donors, patients appeared to share more similar naive, central memory and regulatory TCRB repertoires. Shorter TCRB CDR3s, moderately but significantly so, marked every one of the four CD4+ subsets in Type 1 diabetes patients.

Reverse transcription of all isolated RNA meant that expressed TCRB transcripts were sequenced. Profiling relied on immunoSEQ multiplex PCR, and the TCRdb table lists in-frame clones only, not all of them. The sample lists hundreds of thousands of clones; approximately 16% were seen once. This clone was counted only a few times. Its target is not known. The TCR comes from a man between 18 and 29 years old with type 1 diabetes. The specimen sequenced was naive CD4+ T cells from blood. The V and J genes are TRBV29-1 and TRBJ1-1; D is ambiguous. CDR3 sequence reads: CSVEIRNSRNTEAFF. The DNA of the CDR3 is TGCAGCGTTGAAATTCGGAATAGCAGGAACACTGAAGCTTTCTTT.